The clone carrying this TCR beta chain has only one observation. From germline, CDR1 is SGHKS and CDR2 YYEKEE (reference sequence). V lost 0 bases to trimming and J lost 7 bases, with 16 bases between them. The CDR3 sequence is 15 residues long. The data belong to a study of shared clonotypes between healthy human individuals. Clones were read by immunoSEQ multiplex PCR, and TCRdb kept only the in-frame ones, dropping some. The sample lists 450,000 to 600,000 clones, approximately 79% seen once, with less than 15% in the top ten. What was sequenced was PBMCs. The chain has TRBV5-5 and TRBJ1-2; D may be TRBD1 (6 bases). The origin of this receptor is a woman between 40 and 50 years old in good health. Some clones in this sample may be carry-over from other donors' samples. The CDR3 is CASSLAYTGSVGYTF. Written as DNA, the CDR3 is TGTGCCAGCAGCTTGGCCTATACAGGGTCGGTTGGCTACACCTTC.